This TCR beta chain comes out of a study of somatic mutations in cytotoxic T cells in rheumatoid arthritis. Study at large: Some V beta antibody-stained T-cell populations were flow-sorted at nearly 100% purity, including V beta1+ cells sequenced for TCRB. Points from the study as a whole: With advancing age, CD8+ clonality climbed in rheumatoid arthritis patients but did not rise in healthy controls. Statistical analysis of the slight TRBV07 underrepresentation in rheumatoid arthritis patients did not adjust for multiple comparisons. Patients with a largest CD8+ clone exceeding 20% of CD8+ cells numbered about an eighth of the 65.

With respect to this clone: Its antigen is not identified.

The germline gives CDR1 MNHEY, CDR2 SVGAGI. Trimming cost V 5 bases and J 5 bases; bases outside gene matches: 7. The CDR3 contains 14 residues. Produced via immunoSEQ multiplex PCR; TCRdb's table is partial and in-frame only. The sample consists of about 11,000 clones, roughly 73% of them appearing once. The chain uses TRBV6-5 and TRBJ1-2; the match to TRBD1 covers 8 bases. The TCR comes from a man in his 60s in good health. Sample: CD8+ T cells sorted from blood. The CDR3, as DNA: TGTGCCAGCAGTGCACAGGGGGGTCGGTATGGCTACACCTTC. This translates into CASSAQGGRYGYTF.